The 6 T cell receptor beta chains below all came from one sample that was sequenced in a study of blood T cell repertoires in COVID-19. Data came from immunoSEQ multiplex PCR; TCRdb stores just in-frame clones and leaves some out. The repertoire consists of about 140,000 clones, with around 81% occurring once and the leading ten covering more than 8%. The specimen sequenced was peripheral blood. The receptors were gathered from a human donor in a cohort sampled during active COVID-19.

The V gene is TRBV2, the J gene TRBJ1-1; D not certain. V lost 5 bases, J lost 1 base, and 8 bases lay in between. This CDR3 comprises 13 residues. Germline V CDR1 and CDR2: SNHLY, FYNNEI. CDR3 DNA sequence: TGTGCCAGCAGTATGGCGGAGAACACTGAAGCTTTCTTT. Translating gives CASSMAENTEAFF.

The V and J genes are TRBV6-5 and TRBJ2-7, with 8 bases matching TRBD1. V dropped 7 bases and J dropped 2; count of bases not matched to a gene: 7. CDR1 and CDR2 from the germline V gene are MNHEY and SVGAGI. The CDR3 extends over 14 amino acids. The CDR3 is CASNTYRGAYEQYF. CDR3 DNA sequence: TGTGCCAGCAACACGTACAGGGGGGCCTACGAGCAGTACTTC.

The chain couples TRBV7-9 to TRBJ2-7, with 9 bases aligning to TRBD2. The V segment lost 2 bases and the J segment 6 bases; nucleotides outside the gene matches: 11. This CDR3 comprises 16 residues. Germline assignment: CDR1 SEHNR and CDR2 FQNEAQ (reference sequence). The CDR3 protein is CASSLLVSGSKTEQYF. CDR3 DNA sequence: TGTGCCAGCAGCTTACTAGTTAGCGGGAGTAAAACCGAGCAGTACTTC.

The V gene is TRBV18, the J gene TRBJ2-2; D may be TRBD1 (6 bases). The V end was cut by 3 bases, the J end by 0 bases, with 14 bases between. The CDR3 loop spans 17 amino acids. Germline V gene lookup returns CDR1 KGHSH and CDR2 LQKENI. DNA for the CDR3: TGTGCCAGCTCACCTTACGGACAGAGATCGAACACCGGGGAGCTGTTTTTT. The encoded protein is CASSPYGQRSNTGELFF.

This chain uses TRBV28 with TRBJ1-2; no definite D call. Trimming left V 4 bases short and J 8 bases short, with 20 bases between. The germline V gene encodes CDR1 MDHEN and CDR2 SYDVKM. This CDR3 has 15 amino acids. In nucleotides, the CDR3 is TGTGCCAGCAGTTCAGCCTCCGAAGTAGTGAGGGGCTACACCTTC. It encodes CASSSASEVVRGYTF.

Regarding this clone: One junction end disagrees with the germline gene, perhaps due to a read error. This chain joins TRBV6-6 and TRBJ2-7; TRBD1 matches 7 bases. CDR1 is MNHNY and CDR2 is SVGAGI in the germline V gene (reference sequence). The CDR3 extends over 13 amino acids. CDR3 in amino acids: CASNYTGEYEQYF. CDR3 sequence (DNA): TGTGCCAGCAATTACACAGGGGAGTACGAGCAGTACTTC.